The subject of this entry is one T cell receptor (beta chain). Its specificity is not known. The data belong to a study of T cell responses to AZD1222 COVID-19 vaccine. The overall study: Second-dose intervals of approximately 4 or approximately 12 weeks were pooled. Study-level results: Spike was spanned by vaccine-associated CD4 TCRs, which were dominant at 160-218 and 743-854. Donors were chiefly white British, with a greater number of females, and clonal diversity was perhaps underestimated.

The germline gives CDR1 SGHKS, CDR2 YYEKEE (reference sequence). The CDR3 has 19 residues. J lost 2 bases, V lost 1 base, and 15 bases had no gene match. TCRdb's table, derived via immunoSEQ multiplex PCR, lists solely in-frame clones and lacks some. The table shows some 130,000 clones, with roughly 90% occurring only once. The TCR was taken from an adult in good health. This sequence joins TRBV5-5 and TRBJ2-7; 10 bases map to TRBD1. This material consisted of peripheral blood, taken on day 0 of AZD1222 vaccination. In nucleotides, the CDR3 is TGTGCCAGCAGCTTGCGGGACAGGGGCCCAAGGTTGAAAACCTACGAGCAGTACTTC. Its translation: CASSLRDRGPRLKTYEQYF.